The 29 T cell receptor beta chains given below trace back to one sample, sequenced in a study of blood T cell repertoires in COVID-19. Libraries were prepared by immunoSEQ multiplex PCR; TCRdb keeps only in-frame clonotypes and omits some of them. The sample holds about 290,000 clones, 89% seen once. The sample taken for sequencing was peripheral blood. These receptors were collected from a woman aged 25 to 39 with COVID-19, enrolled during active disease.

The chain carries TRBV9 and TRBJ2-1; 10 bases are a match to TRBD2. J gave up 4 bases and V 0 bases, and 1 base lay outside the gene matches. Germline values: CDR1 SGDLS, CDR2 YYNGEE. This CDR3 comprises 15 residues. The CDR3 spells CASSVVAGGYNEQFF. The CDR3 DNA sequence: TGTGCCAGCAGCGTAGTAGCGGGGGGATACAATGAGCAGTTCTTC.

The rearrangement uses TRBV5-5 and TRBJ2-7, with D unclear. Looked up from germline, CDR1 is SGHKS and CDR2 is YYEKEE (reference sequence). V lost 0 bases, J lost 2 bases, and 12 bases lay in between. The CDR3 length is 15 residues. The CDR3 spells CASSLGFGLTYEQYF. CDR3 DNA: TGTGCCAGCAGCTTGGGTTTTGGGCTAACCTACGAGCAGTACTTC.

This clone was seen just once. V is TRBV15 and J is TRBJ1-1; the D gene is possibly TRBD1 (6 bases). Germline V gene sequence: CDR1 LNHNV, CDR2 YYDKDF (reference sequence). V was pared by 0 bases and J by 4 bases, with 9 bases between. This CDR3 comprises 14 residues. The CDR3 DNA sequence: TGTGCCACCAGCAGAGAGAGCAGGGGCACTGAAGCTTTCTTT. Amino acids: CATSRESRGTEAFF.

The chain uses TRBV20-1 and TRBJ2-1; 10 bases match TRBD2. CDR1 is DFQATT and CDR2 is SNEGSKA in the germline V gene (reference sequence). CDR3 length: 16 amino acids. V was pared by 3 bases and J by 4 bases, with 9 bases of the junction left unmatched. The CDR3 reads CSASSSQAGGYNEQFF. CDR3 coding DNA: TGCAGTGCTAGTTCATCCCAAGCGGGGGGGTACAATGAGCAGTTCTTC.

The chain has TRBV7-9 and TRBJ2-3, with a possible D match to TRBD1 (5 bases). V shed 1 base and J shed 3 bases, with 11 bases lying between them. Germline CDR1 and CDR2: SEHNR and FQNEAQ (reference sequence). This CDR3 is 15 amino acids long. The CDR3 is CASSLEGIGTDTQYF. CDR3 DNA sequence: TGTGCCAGCAGCTTAGAGGGGATTGGGACAGATACGCAGTATTTT.

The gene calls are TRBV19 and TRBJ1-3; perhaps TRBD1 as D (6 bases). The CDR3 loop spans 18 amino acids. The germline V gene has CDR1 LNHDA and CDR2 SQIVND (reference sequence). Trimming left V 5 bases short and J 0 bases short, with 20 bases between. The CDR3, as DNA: TGTGCCAGTAGTCATAACTATCGACAGGCCTACTCTGGAAACACCATATATTTT. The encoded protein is CASSHNYRQAYSGNTIYF.

CDR3 loop: CASSFTLRGGMNTEAFF. CDR3 bases: TGTGCCAGCAGTTTCACTCTCCGGGGAGGGATGAACACTGAAGCTTTCTTT. This chain links TRBV27 with TRBJ1-1; D is ambiguous. The CDR3 is 17 residues long. V dropped 3 bases and J dropped 0 bases, with 17 bases sitting between them. CDR1 and CDR2 (germline): MNHEY, SMNVEV (reference sequence).

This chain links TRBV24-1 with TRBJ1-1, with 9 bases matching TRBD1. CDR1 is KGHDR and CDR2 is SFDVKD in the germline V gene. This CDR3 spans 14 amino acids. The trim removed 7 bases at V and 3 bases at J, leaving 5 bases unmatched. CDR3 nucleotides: TGTGCCACCAGGGAGACAGGGGGGGACACTGAAGCTTTCTTT. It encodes CATRETGGDTEAFF.

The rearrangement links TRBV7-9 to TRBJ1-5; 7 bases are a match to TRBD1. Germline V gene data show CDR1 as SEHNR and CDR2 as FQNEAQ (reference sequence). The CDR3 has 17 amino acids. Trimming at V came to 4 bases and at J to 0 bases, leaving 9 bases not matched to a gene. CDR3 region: CASSSTQDRYSNQPQHF. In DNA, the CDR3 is TGTGCCAGCAGCTCGACCCAGGACAGGTATAGCAATCAGCCCCAGCATTTT.

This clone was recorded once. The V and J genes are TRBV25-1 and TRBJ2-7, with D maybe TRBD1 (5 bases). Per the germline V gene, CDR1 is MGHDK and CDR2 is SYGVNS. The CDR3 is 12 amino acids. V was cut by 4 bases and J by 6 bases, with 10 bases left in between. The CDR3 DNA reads TGTGCCAGCAGTGGCAGGGTGCGCGAGCAGTACTTC. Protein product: CASSGRVREQYF.

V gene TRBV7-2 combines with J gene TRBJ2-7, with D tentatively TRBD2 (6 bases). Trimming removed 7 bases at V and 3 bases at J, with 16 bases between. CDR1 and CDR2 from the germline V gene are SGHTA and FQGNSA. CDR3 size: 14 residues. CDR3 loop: CASTLFGGNYEQYF. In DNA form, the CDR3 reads TGTGCCAGCACCCTATTTGGCGGGAACTACGAGCAGTACTTC.

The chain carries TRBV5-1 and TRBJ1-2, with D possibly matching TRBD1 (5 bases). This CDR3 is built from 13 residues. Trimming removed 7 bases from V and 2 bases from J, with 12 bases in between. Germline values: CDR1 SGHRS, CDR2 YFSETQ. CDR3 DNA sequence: TGCGCCAGCGCGGGACTTTCGAACTATGGCTACACCTTC. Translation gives CASAGLSNYGYTF. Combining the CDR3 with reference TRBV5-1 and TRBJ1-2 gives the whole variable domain KAGVTQTPRYLIKTRGQQVTLSCSPISGHRSVSWYQQTPGQGLQFLFEYFSETQRNKGNFPGRFSGRQFSNSRSEMNVSTLELGDSALYLCASAGLSNYGYTFGSGTRLTVV.

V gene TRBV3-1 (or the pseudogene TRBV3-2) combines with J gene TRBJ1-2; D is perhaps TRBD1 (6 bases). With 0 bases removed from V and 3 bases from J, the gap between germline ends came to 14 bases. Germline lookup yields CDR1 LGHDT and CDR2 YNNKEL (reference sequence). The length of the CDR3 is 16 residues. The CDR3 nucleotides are TGTGCCAGCAGCCAAGAAAGTGTCAGGGGAGACTATGGCTACACCTTC. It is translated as CASSQESVRGDYGYTF.

CDR3 DNA: TGCGCCAGCAGCCAGACAGGGGACCTGAACGAGCAGTACTTC. It encodes CASSQTGDLNEQYF. This chain joins TRBV5-1 and TRBJ2-7; 8 bases align to TRBD1. Germline V gene data show CDR1 as SGHRS and CDR2 as YFSETQ. The CDR3 has 14 residues. J was trimmed by 5 bases and V by 4 bases; bases with no gene match: 8.

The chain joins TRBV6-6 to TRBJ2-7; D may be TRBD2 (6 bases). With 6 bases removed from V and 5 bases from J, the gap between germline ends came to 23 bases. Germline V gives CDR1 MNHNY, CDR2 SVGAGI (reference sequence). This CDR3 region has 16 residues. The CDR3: CASRALGGTTSNEQYF. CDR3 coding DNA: TGTGCCAGCAGAGCCCTCGGCGGGACCACTTCCAACGAGCAGTACTTC.

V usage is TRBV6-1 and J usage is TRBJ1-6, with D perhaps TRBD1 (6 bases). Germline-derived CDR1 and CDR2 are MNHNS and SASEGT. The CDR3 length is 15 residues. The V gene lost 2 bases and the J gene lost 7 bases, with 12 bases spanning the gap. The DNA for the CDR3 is TGTGCCAGCAGTGAAATGGGCAGGGGAAATTCACCCCTCCACTTT. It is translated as CASSEMGRGNSPLHF.

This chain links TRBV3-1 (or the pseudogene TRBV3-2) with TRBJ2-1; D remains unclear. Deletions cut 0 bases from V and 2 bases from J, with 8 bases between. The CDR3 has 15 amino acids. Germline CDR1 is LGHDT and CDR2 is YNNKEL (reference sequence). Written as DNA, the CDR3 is TGTGCCAGCAGCCAAGATCCCGGTCCCTACAATGAGCAGTTCTTC. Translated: CASSQDPGPYNEQFF.

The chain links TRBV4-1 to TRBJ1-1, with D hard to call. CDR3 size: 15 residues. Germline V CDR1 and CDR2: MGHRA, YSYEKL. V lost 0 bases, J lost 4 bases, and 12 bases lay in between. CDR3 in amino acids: CASSQDVNAGTEAFF. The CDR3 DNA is TGCGCCAGCAGCCAAGATGTTAACGCGGGCACTGAAGCTTTCTTT.

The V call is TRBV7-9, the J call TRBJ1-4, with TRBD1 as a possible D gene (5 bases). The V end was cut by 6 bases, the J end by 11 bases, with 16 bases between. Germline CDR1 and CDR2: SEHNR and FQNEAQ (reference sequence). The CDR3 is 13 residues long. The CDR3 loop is CASSSYGGDKLFF. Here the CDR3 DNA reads TGTGCCAGCAGTTCATATGGAGGGGATAAACTGTTTTTT.

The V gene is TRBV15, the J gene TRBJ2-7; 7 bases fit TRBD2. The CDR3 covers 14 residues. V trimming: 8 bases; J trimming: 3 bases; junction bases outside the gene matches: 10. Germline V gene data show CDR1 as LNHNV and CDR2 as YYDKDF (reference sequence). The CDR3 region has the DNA TGTGCCACCCAGCGGGCGGGGGACCACTACGAGCAGTACTTC. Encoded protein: CATQRAGDHYEQYF.

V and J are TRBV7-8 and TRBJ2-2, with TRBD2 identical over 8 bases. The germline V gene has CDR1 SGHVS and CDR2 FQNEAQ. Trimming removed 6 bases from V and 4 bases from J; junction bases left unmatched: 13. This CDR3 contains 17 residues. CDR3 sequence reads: CASSSTGTRQTTGELFF. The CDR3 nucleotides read TGTGCCAGCAGTTCCACCGGGACTAGACAGACCACCGGGGAGCTGTTTTTT.

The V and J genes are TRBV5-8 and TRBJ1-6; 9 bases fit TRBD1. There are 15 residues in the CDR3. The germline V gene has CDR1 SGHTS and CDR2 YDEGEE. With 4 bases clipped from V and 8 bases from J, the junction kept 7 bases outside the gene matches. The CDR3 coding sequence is TGTGCCAGCAGCGAGAAGGACAGGGGTGATTCACCCCTCCACTTT. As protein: CASSEKDRGDSPLHF.

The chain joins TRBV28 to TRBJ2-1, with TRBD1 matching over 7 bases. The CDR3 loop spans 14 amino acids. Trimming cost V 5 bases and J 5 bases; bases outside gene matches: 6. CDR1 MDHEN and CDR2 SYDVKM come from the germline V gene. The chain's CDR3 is CASSAIGTDNEQFF. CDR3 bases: TGTGCCAGCAGTGCGATCGGGACAGACAATGAGCAGTTCTTC. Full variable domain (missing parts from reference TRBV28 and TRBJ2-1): DVKVTQSSRYLVKRTGEKVFLECVQDMDHENMFWYRQDPGLGLRLIYFSYDVKMKEKGDIPEGYSVSREKKERFSLILESASTNQTSMYLCASSAIGTDNEQFFGPGTRLTVL.

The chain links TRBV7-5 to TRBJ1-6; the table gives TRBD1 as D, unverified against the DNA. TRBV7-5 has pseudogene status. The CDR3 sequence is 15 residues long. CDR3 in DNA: TGTGTCAGAAGCTTAGAGGGACAGGGAACTTCACCCCTCCACTTT. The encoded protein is CVRSLEGQGTSPLHF.

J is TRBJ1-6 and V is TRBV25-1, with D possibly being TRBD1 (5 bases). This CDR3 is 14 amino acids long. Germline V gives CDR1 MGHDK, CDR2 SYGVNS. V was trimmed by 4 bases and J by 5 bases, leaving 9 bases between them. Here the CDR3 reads CASSVTGDNSPLHF. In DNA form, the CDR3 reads TGTGCCAGCAGTGTAACAGGAGATAATTCACCCCTCCACTTT.

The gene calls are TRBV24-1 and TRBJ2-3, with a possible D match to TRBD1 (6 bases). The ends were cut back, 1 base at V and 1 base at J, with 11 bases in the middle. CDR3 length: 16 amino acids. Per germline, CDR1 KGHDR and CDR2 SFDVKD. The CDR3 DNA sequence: TGTGCCACCAGTGATTTAGCAGGGGTAGGCACAGATACGCAGTATTTT. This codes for CATSDLAGVGTDTQYF.

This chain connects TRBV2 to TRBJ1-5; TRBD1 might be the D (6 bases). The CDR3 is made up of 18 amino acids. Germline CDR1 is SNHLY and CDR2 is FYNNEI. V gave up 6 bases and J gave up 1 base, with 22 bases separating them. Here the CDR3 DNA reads TGTGCCAGCAGCCTAGGGGTATCGGTAGGGACAAGCAATCAGCCCCAGCATTTT. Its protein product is CASSLGVSVGTSNQPQHF.

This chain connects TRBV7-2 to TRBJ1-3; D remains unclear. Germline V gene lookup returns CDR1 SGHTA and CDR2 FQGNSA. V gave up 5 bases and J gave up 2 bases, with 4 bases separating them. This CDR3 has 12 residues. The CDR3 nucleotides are TGTGCCAGCAGCCGGGCTGGAAACACCATATATTTT. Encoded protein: CASSRAGNTIYF.

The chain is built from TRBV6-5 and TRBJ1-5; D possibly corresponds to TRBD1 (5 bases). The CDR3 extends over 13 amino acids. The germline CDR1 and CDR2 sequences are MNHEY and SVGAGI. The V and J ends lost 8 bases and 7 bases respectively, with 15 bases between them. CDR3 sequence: CASCFPGFQPQHF. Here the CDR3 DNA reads TGTGCCAGCTGCTTTCCAGGGTTCCAGCCCCAGCATTTT.